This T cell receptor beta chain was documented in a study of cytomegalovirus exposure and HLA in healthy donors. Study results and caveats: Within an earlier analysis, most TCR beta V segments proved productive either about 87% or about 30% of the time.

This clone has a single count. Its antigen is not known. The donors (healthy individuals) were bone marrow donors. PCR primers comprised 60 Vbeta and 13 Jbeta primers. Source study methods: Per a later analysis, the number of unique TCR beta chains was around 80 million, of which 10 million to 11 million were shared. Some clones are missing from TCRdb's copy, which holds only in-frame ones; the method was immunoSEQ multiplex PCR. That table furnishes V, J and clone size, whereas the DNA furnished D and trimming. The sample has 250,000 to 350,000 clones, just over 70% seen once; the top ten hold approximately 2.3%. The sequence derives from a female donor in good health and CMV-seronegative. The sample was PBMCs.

The CDR3 DNA follows: TGTGCCAGCACCGATGACAGGGGGCGAGGCTACACCTTC. Translating gives CASTDDRGRGYTF. The genes are TRBV6-4 and TRBJ1-2, with TRBD1 matching 10 bases. CDR1 MRHNA and CDR2 SNTAGT come from the germline V gene. J was trimmed by 8 bases and V by 7 bases; bases with no gene match: 7. The CDR3 consists of 13 residues.